These T cell receptor beta chains were read from a single sample in a study of naive and memory T cell subsets. TCRdb processed the 5' RACE reads anew with MiXCR; each CDR3 protein has one entry. This table has about 48,000 distinct CDR3 sequences, approximately 4.8% appearing once. Receptors were obtained from a female donor in good health. Both conserved end residues are part of each CDR3. A D gene is named only where the DNA matches it firmly. Clone size is stated in some rows and not others, as once, few, many or a class when expanded.

d_gene: TRBD1; v_gene: TRBV10-3; abundance: many; j_gene: TRBJ2-5; CDR3aa: CAISVKGQEETQYF; CDR3nt: TGTGCCATCAGTGTTAAAGGACAGGAAGAGACCCAGTACTTC
d_gene: TRBD2; v_gene: TRBV6-2/TRBV6-3; abundance: many; j_gene: TRBJ2-2; CDR3aa: CASSQGLAGGIANTGELFF; CDR3nt: TGTGCCAGCAGTCAGGGACTAGCGGGAGGAATCGCGAACACCGGGGAGCTGTTTTTT
d_gene: NA; v_gene: TRBV7-2; abundance: many; j_gene: TRBJ1-1; CDR3aa: CASRSGTWDTEAFF; CDR3nt: TGTGCCAGCAGATCTGGTACCTGGGACACTGAAGCTTTCTTT
d_gene: NA; v_gene: TRBV12-3/TRBV12-4; abundance: many; j_gene: TRBJ1-5; CDR3aa: CASSPTGVNQPQHF; CDR3nt: TGTGCCAGCAGCCCCACGGGGGTCAATCAGCCCCAGCATTTT
d_gene: NA; v_gene: TRBV12-5; abundance: many; j_gene: TRBJ2-1; CDR3aa: CASGLSDSYNEQFF; CDR3nt: TGTGCTAGTGGTTTATCGGACAGTTACAATGAGCAGTTCTTC
d_gene: NA; v_gene: TRBV7-9; abundance: many; j_gene: TRBJ2-2; CDR3aa: CASSFLSYTGELFF; CDR3nt: TGTGCCAGCAGCTTTCTCTCTTACACCGGGGAGCTGTTTTTT
d_gene: TRBD2; v_gene: TRBV5-4; abundance: NA; j_gene: TRBJ2-1; CDR3aa: CASSELAVYNEQFF; CDR3nt: TGTGCCAGCAGCGAGCTAGCGGTTTACAATGAGCAGTTCTTC
d_gene: NA; v_gene: TRBV28; abundance: many; j_gene: TRBJ2-3; CDR3aa: CASSYRDTDTQYF; CDR3nt: TGTGCCAGCAGTTATAGAGACACAGATACGCAGTATTTT
d_gene: TRBD1; v_gene: TRBV6-6; abundance: many; j_gene: TRBJ2-2; CDR3aa: CASSYATGVNTGELFF; CDR3nt: TGTGCCAGCAGTTACGCAACAGGGGTCAACACCGGGGAGCTGTTTTTT
d_gene: NA; v_gene: TRBV19; abundance: many; j_gene: TRBJ1-3; CDR3aa: CASSGGHIENTIYF; CDR3nt: TGTGCCAGTAGTGGGGGGCACATTGAAAACACCATATATTTT
d_gene: NA; v_gene: TRBV29-1; abundance: many; j_gene: TRBJ2-7; CDR3aa: CSVEEGDWGVGYEQYF; CDR3nt: TGCAGCGTTGAAGAAGGGGACTGGGGGGTTGGCTACGAGCAGTACTTC
d_gene: NA; v_gene: TRBV6-5; abundance: many; j_gene: TRBJ1-2; CDR3aa: CASIPLGGAFGYTF; CDR3nt: TGTGCCAGCATCCCCCTAGGGGGGGCGTTTGGCTACACCTTC
d_gene: NA; v_gene: TRBV12-3/TRBV12-4; abundance: NA; j_gene: TRBJ2-7; CDR3aa: CASSESSYEQYF; CDR3nt: TGTGCCAGCAGTGAGAGCTCCTACGAGCAGTACTTC
d_gene: TRBD1; v_gene: TRBV5-1; abundance: many; j_gene: TRBJ2-1; CDR3aa: CASQTGQGARNEQFF; CDR3nt: TGCGCCAGCCAGACGGGACAGGGGGCGAGAAATGAGCAGTTCTTC
d_gene: TRBD2; v_gene: TRBV11-1; abundance: few; j_gene: TRBJ2-7; CDR3aa: CASSLEAGRIYEQYF; CDR3nt: TGTGCCAGCAGCTTAGAGGCCGGGAGGATCTACGAGCAGTACTTC
d_gene: NA; v_gene: TRBV2; abundance: many; j_gene: TRBJ1-1; CDR3aa: CASSTGSPEAFF; CDR3nt: TGTGCCAGCAGCACAGGGAGCCCTGAAGCTTTCTTT
d_gene: TRBD2; v_gene: TRBV11-2; abundance: few; j_gene: TRBJ2-4; CDR3aa: CASSPAASGRFAKNIQYF; CDR3nt: TGTGCCAGCAGCCCAGCGGCTAGCGGGAGGTTTGCCAAAAACATTCAGTACTTC
d_gene: NA; v_gene: TRBV20-1; abundance: many; j_gene: TRBJ2-4; CDR3aa: CSANRDPLAKNIQYF; CDR3nt: TGCAGTGCGAACCGGGACCCCTTAGCCAAAAACATTCAGTACTTC
d_gene: TRBD1; v_gene: TRBV29-1; abundance: many; j_gene: TRBJ1-3; CDR3aa: CSVAPGTAGNTIYF; CDR3nt: TGCAGCGTAGCACCCGGGACAGCTGGAAACACCATATATTTT
d_gene: NA; v_gene: TRBV6-2/TRBV6-3; abundance: many; j_gene: TRBJ1-6; CDR3aa: CASSTWTVTSPLHF; CDR3nt: TGTGCCAGCAGTACCTGGACAGTAACTTCACCCCTCCACTTT
d_gene: NA; v_gene: TRBV19; abundance: many; j_gene: TRBJ1-1; CDR3aa: CASSSPRSTEAFF; CDR3nt: TGTGCCAGTAGTAGCCCCCGCAGCACTGAAGCTTTCTTT
d_gene: NA; v_gene: TRBV7-8; abundance: many; j_gene: TRBJ2-2; CDR3aa: CASSLALIGAATGELFF; CDR3nt: TGTGCCAGCAGCTTAGCGCTAATTGGGGCGGCCACCGGGGAGCTGTTTTTT
d_gene: NA; v_gene: TRBV28; abundance: many; j_gene: TRBJ1-2; CDR3aa: CASSLNVGGYTF; CDR3nt: TGTGCCAGCAGTTTGAACGTGGGTGGCTACACCTTC
d_gene: TRBD2; v_gene: TRBV7-2; abundance: many; j_gene: TRBJ2-7; CDR3aa: CASSYLSGTAYEQYF; CDR3nt: TGTGCCAGCAGCTACCTCAGCGGGACTGCCTACGAGCAGTACTTC
d_gene: TRBD1; v_gene: TRBV5-6; abundance: few; j_gene: TRBJ2-5; CDR3aa: CASSLAVGTGEETQYF; CDR3nt: TGTGCCAGCAGCCTAGCTGTTGGGACAGGGGAAGAGACCCAGTACTTC
d_gene: NA; v_gene: TRBV7-8; abundance: many; j_gene: TRBJ1-4; CDR3aa: CASSLIPRTNEKLFF; CDR3nt: TGTGCCAGCAGCCTTATACCCAGGACTAATGAAAAACTGTTTTTT
d_gene: TRBD1; v_gene: TRBV6-2/TRBV6-3; abundance: many; j_gene: TRBJ1-5; CDR3aa: CASRDRGSGLLYQPQHF; CDR3nt: TGTGCCAGCAGGGACAGGGGGAGTGGATTGCTCTATCAGCCCCAGCATTTT
d_gene: NA; v_gene: TRBV28; abundance: many; j_gene: TRBJ1-6; CDR3aa: CASSTLIVNNSPLHF; CDR3nt: TGTGCCAGCAGTACCCTGATAGTGAATAATTCACCCCTCCACTTT
d_gene: NA; v_gene: TRBV29-1; abundance: few; j_gene: TRBJ2-7; CDR3aa: CSVVKRSSLSYEQYF; CDR3nt: TGCAGCGTTGTGAAAAGGTCTAGCTTGTCCTACGAGCAGTACTTC
d_gene: NA; v_gene: TRBV9; abundance: many; j_gene: TRBJ2-7; CDR3aa: CASTPGASGDYEQYF; CDR3nt: TGTGCCAGCACCCCAGGGGCTAGCGGAGACTACGAGCAGTACTTC
d_gene: TRBD2; v_gene: TRBV12-3/TRBV12-4; abundance: many; j_gene: TRBJ2-1; CDR3aa: CASRASGTYNEQFF; CDR3nt: TGTGCCAGCAGGGCTAGCGGGACATACAATGAGCAGTTCTTC
d_gene: NA; v_gene: TRBV18; abundance: few; j_gene: TRBJ1-3; CDR3aa: CASSPDNSGNTIYF; CDR3nt: TGTGCCAGCTCACCAGACAACTCTGGAAACACCATATATTTT
d_gene: TRBD1; v_gene: TRBV7-9; abundance: many; j_gene: TRBJ1-6; CDR3aa: CASGQGQAGSPLHF; CDR3nt: TGTGCCAGCGGCCAGGGACAGGCGGGTTCACCCCTCCACTTT
d_gene: NA; v_gene: TRBV13; abundance: many; j_gene: TRBJ2-1; CDR3aa: CASSYDNEQFF; CDR3nt: TGTGCCAGCAGCTATGACAATGAGCAGTTCTTC
d_gene: TRBD2; v_gene: TRBV10-2; abundance: many; j_gene: TRBJ2-7; CDR3aa: CASTRAGGPGEQYF; CDR3nt: TGCGCCAGCACTAGAGCGGGAGGGCCGGGTGAGCAGTACTTC
d_gene: TRBD1; v_gene: TRBV15; abundance: many; j_gene: TRBJ2-5; CDR3aa: CATSSDSGTAQETQYF; CDR3nt: TGTGCCACCAGCAGTGACTCCGGGACAGCACAAGAGACCCAGTACTTC
d_gene: NA; v_gene: TRBV28; abundance: many; j_gene: TRBJ2-7; CDR3aa: CASSFAELVSYEQYF; CDR3nt: TGTGCCAGCAGTTTCGCTGAGCTCGTCTCCTACGAGCAGTACTTC
d_gene: TRBD2; v_gene: TRBV5-1; abundance: many; j_gene: TRBJ2-7; CDR3aa: CASSLALLAGTNSYEQYF; CDR3nt: TGCGCCAGCAGCTTGGCCCTCCTAGCGGGAACTAACTCCTACGAGCAGTACTTC
d_gene: TRBD1; v_gene: TRBV27; abundance: many; j_gene: TRBJ2-7; CDR3aa: CASSSTGSVYEQYF; CDR3nt: TGTGCCAGCAGTTCGACAGGGTCTGTCTACGAGCAGTACTTC
d_gene: NA; v_gene: TRBV3-1; abundance: many; j_gene: TRBJ2-5; CDR3aa: CASSQGYSFVETQYF; CDR3nt: TGTGCCAGCAGCCAGGGGTATAGTTTTGTGGAGACCCAGTACTTC
d_gene: NA; v_gene: TRBV20-1; abundance: NA; j_gene: TRBJ2-7; CDR3aa: CSASPLAGASGNEQYF; CDR3nt: TGCAGTGCTAGCCCTCTCGCGGGGGCCTCTGGGAACGAGCAGTACTTC
d_gene: NA; v_gene: TRBV21-1; abundance: many; j_gene: TRBJ1-2; CDR3aa: CASRETGSRNTYGYTF; CDR3nt: TGTGCCAGCAGAGAGACAGGGAGTCGGAATACCTATGGCTACACCTTC
d_gene: TRBD2; v_gene: TRBV20-1; abundance: many; j_gene: TRBJ2-7; CDR3aa: CSATGLAVYYEQYF; CDR3nt: TGCAGTGCTACGGGACTAGCGGTATACTACGAGCAGTACTTC
d_gene: NA; v_gene: TRBV14; abundance: many; j_gene: TRBJ2-2; CDR3aa: CASSQVISTGELFF; CDR3nt: TGTGCCAGCAGCCAAGTCATTTCAACCGGGGAGCTGTTTTTT
d_gene: TRBD2; v_gene: TRBV24-1; abundance: many; j_gene: TRBJ2-3; CDR3aa: CAAGGKRGATDTQYF; CDR3nt: TGTGCCGCTGGGGGTAAGCGGGGCGCCACAGATACGCAGTATTTT
d_gene: NA; v_gene: TRBV13; abundance: many; j_gene: TRBJ1-2; CDR3aa: CASSLRGAHGYTF; CDR3nt: TGTGCCAGCAGCTTACGTGGGGCTCATGGCTACACCTTC